This TCR beta chain was recovered during a study of T-cell memory formation after mild COVID-19. TCRdb re-called the 5' RACE reads through MiXCR, storing one row per CDR3 protein. The table has roughly 320,000 distinct CDR3 sequences, around 30% seen once. The germline V gene encodes CDR1 SQVTM and CDR2 ANQGSEA. The V end lost 4 bases, the J end lost 5 bases, and 11 bases lay between the germline ends. The CDR3 loop spans 12 amino acids. The sample comprised PBMCs or a T cell subset sorted from them (not recorded which). This sequence joins TRBV29-1 and TRBJ2-5; D assignment may be TRBD1 or TRBD2 (6 bases each). This clonotype originated in an adult woman who had mild COVID-19 (a few samples of this study predate the infection). Cell type and time point are not known. In nucleotides, the CDR3 is TGCAGCGTTGCCCGAGGGGGGGAGACCCAGTACTTC. Protein product: CSVARGGETQYF.